Listed here are 19 T cell receptor beta chains from one sample, sequenced in a study of shared clonotypes between healthy human individuals. CD45RO negativity and positive selection for CCR7 defined naive CD8 cells, a population that excluded terminally differentiated effector memory CD45RA+ cells. Assay: immunoSEQ multiplex PCR; the TCRdb copy retains only in-frame clones and omits some. The sample contains about 2.1 million clones, around 93% of which appear only once. Sample: naive CD8+ T cells from PBMCs. All receptors derive from a man aged 18 to 29 in good health. Some clones in this sample may be carry-over from other donors' samples.

V and J are TRBV19 and TRBJ1-5; TRBD1 is a possible D gene (5 bases). There are 17 residues in the CDR3. Germline loops: CDR1 LNHDA, CDR2 SQIVND (reference sequence). Trimming pared 3 bases from V and 4 bases from J, leaving 19 bases between. CDR3 nucleotide sequence: TGTGCCAGTAGTATTTACCAGGGAGCAGTCCAAAATCAGCCCCAGCATTTT. Translation: CASSIYQGAVQNQPQHF.

The gene calls are TRBV4-1 and TRBJ2-1; D call uncertain. This CDR3 spans 15 amino acids. The germline CDR1 and CDR2 sequences are MGHRA and YSYEKL. V was trimmed by 0 bases and J by 5 bases, leaving 11 bases between them. The CDR3 region has the DNA TGCGCCAGCAGCCAAGATGTCACAACTGACAATGAGCAGTTCTTC. Protein product: CASSQDVTTDNEQFF.

The rearrangement uses TRBV2 and TRBJ1-5; D is perhaps TRBD1 (6 bases). V gave up 6 bases and J gave up 5 bases, with 17 bases separating them. The CDR3 runs 15 residues. CDR1 is SNHLY and CDR2 is FYNNEI in the germline V gene. Written as DNA, the CDR3 is TGTGCCAGCAGGGTCCAGGGGCAAATGGATCAGCCCCAGCATTTT. Amino acids: CASRVQGQMDQPQHF.

V gene TRBV28 combines with J gene TRBJ1-2, with 7 nucleotides matching TRBD1. Germline values: CDR1 MDHEN, CDR2 SYDVKM. The CDR3 is 17 residues long. V shed 1 base and J 4 bases; nucleotides not matched to a gene: 12. Here the CDR3 DNA reads TGTGCCAGCAGTTTATCGAGGAAAGGGGGCGCGTTCTATGGCTACACCTTC. It yields the protein CASSLSRKGGAFYGYTF.

This sequence joins TRBV7-9 and TRBJ2-5, with TRBD1 matching 8 bases. J lost 5 bases, V lost 5 bases, and 7 bases had no gene match. Germline-derived CDR1 and CDR2 are SEHNR and FQNEAQ (reference sequence). The CDR3 extends over 14 amino acids. The CDR3 sequence is CASSPDRGWETQYF. The CDR3 DNA follows: TGTGCCAGCAGCCCCGACAGGGGTTGGGAGACCCAGTACTTC.

The chain recombines TRBV27 with TRBJ1-2; D uncertain. Per the germline V gene, CDR1 is MNHEY and CDR2 is SMNVEV (reference sequence). The CDR3 loop spans 17 amino acids. The germline V and J ends were trimmed by 6 bases and 1 base, with 21 bases remaining between them. CDR3 in DNA: TGTGCCAGCAGCCCTTCGGTAGGAGAGGTAAATAACTATGGCTACACCTTC. Its protein is CASSPSVGEVNNYGYTF.

The chain joins TRBV9 to TRBJ2-3; 8 bases map to TRBD2. After removal of 3 bases from V and 2 bases from J, the junction contained 5 bases not matched to a gene. The CDR3 sequence is 15 residues long. Per the germline V gene, CDR1 is SGDLS and CDR2 is YYNGEE. CDR3 DNA: TGTGCCAGCAGCGCTAGCGGGCGGATCACAGATACGCAGTATTTT. Amino acid sequence: CASSASGRITDTQYF.

V and J are TRBV14 and TRBJ2-7; the match to TRBD1 covers 10 bases. Germline lookup yields CDR1 SGHDN and CDR2 FVKESK. V lost 5 bases, J lost 3 bases, and 7 bases stayed unmatched. This CDR3 comprises 15 residues. In nucleotides, the CDR3 is TGTGCCAGCAGCGACCCGGGACAGGGGAACTACGAGCAGTACTTC. Protein sequence: CASSDPGQGNYEQYF.

This clone was detected only once. V gene TRBV29-1 combines with J gene TRBJ2-3, with D possibly being TRBD1 or TRBD2 (5 bases each). CDR3 length: 17 amino acids. V lost 0 bases, J lost 6 bases, and 22 bases lay in between. Germline V gives CDR1 SQVTM, CDR2 ANQGSEA. The CDR3 DNA sequence: TGCAGCGTTGAAGATCCTGGGCTAGCACCCAAGGGGGATACGCAGTATTTT. Its protein product is CSVEDPGLAPKGDTQYF.

Remarks on this clone: Other DNA sequences from this sample encode an identical CDR3 as well. This rearrangement joins TRBV27 to TRBJ2-7; the D gene is possibly TRBD2 (7 bases). Germline CDR1 is MNHEY and CDR2 is SMNVEV (reference sequence). The CDR3 is 15 residues long. The V end lost 0 bases, the J end lost 4 bases, and 13 bases lay between the germline ends. The CDR3 DNA reads as TGTGCCAGCAGTTTATCGGCGGGGGCAGCTTACGAGCAGTACTTC. Its protein is CASSLSAGAAYEQYF.

This clone was seen more than once but under ten times. The V and J genes are TRBV19 and TRBJ1-1; 7 bases are a match to TRBD1. The CDR3 covers 14 residues. Trimming at V came to 5 bases and at J to 3 bases, leaving 6 bases not matched to a gene. CDR1 is LNHDA and CDR2 is SQIVND in the germline V gene (reference sequence). CDR3 bases: TGTGCCAGTAGTCACAGGGGACGGGACACTGAAGCTTTCTTT. Its translation: CASSHRGRDTEAFF.

The chain carries TRBV29-1 and TRBJ2-2; weak D call: TRBD2 (5 bases). Germline lookup yields CDR1 SQVTM and CDR2 ANQGSEA. The V end was cut by 2 bases, the J end by 6 bases, with 7 bases between. The CDR3 extends over 12 amino acids. CDR3 amino acids: CSVEPRAGELFF. CDR3 DNA sequence: TGCAGCGTTGAACCGAGGGCCGGGGAGCTGTTTTTT.

This chain links TRBV6-5 with TRBJ2-7; 10 nucleotides agree with TRBD1. The CDR3 is 16 residues long. Trimming took 0 bases from V and 4 from J; bases not matched to a gene: 6. CDR1 and CDR2 from the germline V gene are MNHEY and SVGAGI. The CDR3 region has the DNA TGTGCCAGCAGTTACTCTACGACAGGGGGCGGATACGAGCAGTACTTC. This sequence encodes CASSYSTTGGGYEQYF.

The V and J genes are TRBV19 and TRBJ2-7; 10 bases agree with TRBD1. J was trimmed by 7 bases and V by 6 bases; bases with no gene match: 9. The CDR3 sequence is 14 residues long. The germline gives CDR1 LNHDA, CDR2 SQIVND (reference sequence). The DNA for the CDR3 is TGTGCCAGTAGCACCGGGACAGGGGCGGGGGAGCAGTACTTC. This codes for CASSTGTGAGEQYF.

The chain carries TRBV7-8 and TRBJ2-4; 7 bases agree with TRBD2. V lost 7 bases and J lost 2; bases outside the gene matches: 8. The germline V gene encodes CDR1 SGHVS and CDR2 FQNEAQ. The length of the CDR3 is 15 residues. The CDR3 here is CASTPFGGTKNIQYF. The CDR3, as DNA: TGTGCCAGCACACCCTTCGGGGGGACCAAAAACATTCAGTACTTC.

V usage is TRBV29-1 and J usage is TRBJ2-7; TRBD2 agrees at 11 bases. The CDR3 sequence is 14 residues long. Germline V gene data show CDR1 as SQVTM and CDR2 as ANQGSEA. V dropped 5 bases and J dropped 4; count of bases not matched to a gene: 7. In DNA form, the CDR3 reads TGCAGCGTTCGACTAGCGGGATTGCGGTACGAGCAGTACTTC. Translation: CSVRLAGLRYEQYF.

This clone appeared a few times. The CDR3 nucleotides read TGTGCCAGCAGCAATCACTCCTACGAGCAGTACTTC. Its translation: CASSNHSYEQYF. V and J are TRBV7-9 and TRBJ2-7; D call uncertain. This CDR3 contains 12 residues. Trimming removed 5 bases at V and 0 bases at J, with 5 bases between. Germline V lookup: CDR1 SEHNR, CDR2 FQNEAQ (reference sequence).

The chain combines TRBV5-6 with TRBJ1-4, with D uncertain. Trimming removed 6 bases from V and 7 bases from J, with 13 bases in between. CDR3 length: 13 amino acids. CDR1 is SGHDT, CDR2 YYEEEE, per germline. CDR3 nucleotides: TGTGCCAGCAACCCTCGGGAGGGTGAAAAACTGTTTTTT. This sequence encodes CASNPREGEKLFF.

The CDR3 sequence: CASSQSEVQGADGRQETQYF. The CDR3 nucleotides are TGTGCCAGCAGCCAATCGGAGGTGCAGGGGGCGGATGGTCGACAAGAGACCCAGTACTTC. The chain combines TRBV16 with TRBJ2-5; 8 nucleotides agree with TRBD1. V shed 0 bases and J 2 bases; nucleotides not matched to a gene: 17. Germline V CDR1 and CDR2: KGHSY, FQNENV. This CDR3 has 20 amino acids.